This T cell receptor beta chain emerged from a study of regulatory T cells in long-lasting Graves disease. Points from the study as a whole: Preferential use of TRBV28, TRBJ1-2 and TRBJ2-5 was seen in persistent disease. Peripheral blood was the sole material, not thyroid tissue.

This clonotype was observed many times. The antigen is undetermined. The V and J ends lost 7 bases and 7 bases respectively, with 10 bases between them. The CDR3 totals 12 residues. In germline, CDR1 is MDHEN, CDR2 SYDVKM. Time point given: newly diagnosed GD, antithyroid drugs for less than 3 months. Generation of the TCR library employed RNA extracted from PBMCs. Investigators prepared the TCR beta libraries by applying iRepertoire HTBI primers and Arm-PCR of CDR3 regions. Via MiXCR, TCRdb re-called the multiplex PCR reads, giving one row per CDR3 protein. This sample has 620,000 or so distinct CDR3 sequences, with around 17% found just once. The same sample was also used in a study of T cells in Graves' hyperthyroidism and ophthalmopathy.

This clonotype was obtained from a woman in her twenties or thirties with Graves disease. The rearrangement links TRBV28 to TRBJ2-2; D possibly matches TRBD1 or TRBD2 (5 bases each). Sequenced here: peripheral blood mononuclear cells (PBMCs), sampled at new diagnosis, from a patient treated with antithyroid drugs. In DNA, the CDR3 is TGTGCCAGCAACCTGGGGGTCGGGGAGCTGTTTTTT. Translated, it gives CASNLGVGELFF. Filled out from reference TRBV28 and TRBJ2-2, the complete variable domain reads DVKVTQSSRYLVKRTGEKVFLECVQDMDHENMFWYRQDPGLGLRLIYFSYDVKMKEKGDIPEGYSVSREKKERFSLILESASTNQTSMYLCASNLGVGELFFGEGSRLTVL.